This T cell receptor beta chain was obtained from a study of T cells in Graves' hyperthyroidism and ophthalmopathy (dated by TCRdb to between 2019 and 2020). Broadly, across the study: Peripheral blood samples were taken at initial diagnosis, before any treatment was given. After sampling, hyperthyroidism patients received methimazole starting at 30 mg daily, and ophthalmopathy patients received high-dose intravenous methylprednisolone. A discovery cohort of about a hundred patients, roughly 40 with Graves' ophthalmopathy and 55 to 60 with stable Graves' hyperthyroidism, was used to find distinguishing TCR V-J signatures. In addition, the study compared T-cell repertoires in thyroid tissue and in blood from six Graves' hyperthyroidism patients. TCR Vbeta CDR3 sequencing of roughly 140 peripheral blood samples (around 45 ophthalmopathy, about 80 hyperthyroidism and approximately 17 progressor patients) is reported in the paper. Whether ophthalmopathy could be predicted prospectively was tested in an independent validation cohort made up of about 20 hyperthyroidism patients plus 17 patients who later progressed to ophthalmopathy. The 100 discovery patients were randomly divided into training and test sets at a 7:3 ratio.

The TCR beta CDR3 regions were amplified from the RNA transcripts. The TCR CDR3 was subjected to a first round of RT-PCR using the HTBI primer set and the Qiagen OneStep RT-PCR kit. Libraries were constructed in a second round of multiplex PCR, after which size selection and purification were carried out. The libraries were sequenced on an Illumina HiSeq2000 using paired-end 100 bp reads. The original pipeline was this. SOAPnuke was used to process the raw data, with reads discarded if the reads contained adapters or uncalled bases, had a mean Phred below 15, or lacked an exact constant-primer or identifier match. High-quality paired reads were merged with COPE v1.2.5, and unique nucleotide sequences were defined as clonotypes. Clonotypes were aligned to IMGT TRBV, TRBD and TRBJ reference segments using MiTCR v1.1. The analysis was restricted to V-J combinations with a frequency above 0.0001, which together covered over 99% of the repertoires. The TCS score was defined as the ratio of F50 (clonal expansion) to E x V (chaos), calculated using BLOSUM62-based TCRdist between CDR3 peptides within each V-J. Welch's t-statistics and random forest reduced 514 V-J features to some 14, which were used in a naive Bayes classifier (R e1071). TCRdb applied fastp at Q25 and MiXCR to the public reads, then kept only in-frame beta chains. Every entry covers one CDR3 protein and lists the most common genes and DNA from its rows. The V and J calls were not made by the authors but by TCRdb's processing. The sample table lists fewer than 850,000 distinct CDR3 sequences, 17% of them with a count of one. Around 16% of the sample comes from the top ten.

The cysteine opens and the phenylalanine closes a CDR3 of 14 amino acids. The sequence is cut down to CDR3 DNA, 42 bases in frame from base 1. Trimmed from V: 1 base; trimmed from J: 5 bases; junction bases lacking a gene match: 2. This clonotype was detected many times. Its antigen remains unidentified. Base qualities are not recorded, but no much larger clone differs from it by a single base. The study at large found these results: In cross-validation, a model built on a 13 V-J signature told ophthalmopathy apart from stable hyperthyroidism with about 90% sensitivity and around 84% specificity, and in testing the same model reached 80%/75%. Most expanded thyroid clonotypes (frequency above 0.001) were also detected in blood, suggesting blood repertoires may reflect thyroid immune responses. During validation, the model predicted progression to ophthalmopathy a median of around 7 months ahead of onset, with around 65% sensitivity and 72% to 85% specificity. No statistical method was used to set the sample size in advance, and investigators knew the group allocation.

Stable Graves' hyperthyroidism was defined as the absence of progression to ophthalmopathy over 18 months of follow-up. The hyperthyroidism patients were between 18 and 65 years old and newly diagnosed, with a disease duration of less than 2 months. Patients with uncontrolled infections, other autoimmune diseases, pregnancy or lactation were excluded. Clinical symptoms, serum thyroxine and TRAb, thyroid ultrasound, and orbital computed tomography formed the basis for the diagnoses. Ficoll-Paque density gradient centrifugation was used to isolate PBMCs from around 10 ml of fresh peripheral blood. Total RNA was extracted with Trizol reagent, and quality was checked on an Agilent 2100 Bioanalyzer.

The source is a man in his fifties with Graves' hyperthyroidism. Recombination connected TRBV12-3 or TRBV12-4 to TRBJ1-1; 9 nucleotides in the junction match TRBD1. The source material was blood. The sequenced DNA is TGTGCCAGCAGTTTAGGAGACAGGGGGACTGAAGCTTTCTTT. Translated, it gives CASSLGDRGTEAFF.